The 19 T cell receptor beta chains below all came from one sample that was sequenced in a study of identical twins. TCRdb ran MiXCR on the 5' RACE reads and lists one entry per CDR3 protein. The sample lists about 720,000 distinct CDR3 sequences, about 18% seen once, with around 13% in the top ten. The data also belong to a second study, concerning T cells expressing NK-cell markers.

Sequenced sample: PBMCs. These receptors all stem from a woman between 18 and 29 years old in good health.

Many counts were recorded for this clonotype. This chain uses TRBV10-3 with TRBJ2-1, with 10 nucleotides matching TRBD2. CDR1 and CDR2 from the germline V gene are ENHRY and SYGVKD. J gave up 2 bases and V 6 bases, and 4 bases lay outside the gene matches. CDR3 size: 15 residues. The CDR3 sequence: CAIRIAGGTYNEQFF. The CDR3 DNA follows: TGTGCCATCAGAATAGCGGGGGGAACCTACAATGAGCAGTTCTTC.

This clonotype was seen a few times. The V and J genes are TRBV5-1 and TRBJ2-2; D call uncertain. Trimming removed 7 bases at V and 4 bases at J, with 11 bases between. The CDR3 covers 13 residues. Germline CDR1 and CDR2: SGHRS and YFSETQ. In DNA form, the CDR3 reads TGCGCCAGCCCCGCCGGGCCCACCGGGGAGCTGTTTTTT. This translates into CASPAGPTGELFF.

This clonotype turned up a few times. J is TRBJ2-5 and V is TRBV20-1; D is ambiguous. The CDR3 is 13 amino acids. The V gene's germline CDR1 is DFQATT and CDR2 SNEGSKA (reference sequence). V dropped 0 bases and J dropped 1 base, with 6 bases sitting between them. This chain's CDR3 is CSARENAQETQYF. The CDR3 coding sequence is TGCAGTGCTAGAGAAAACGCCCAAGAGACCCAGTACTTC.

This chain connects TRBV29-1 to TRBJ1-2, with 8 positions matching TRBD1. The CDR3 loop spans 13 amino acids. Trimming took 7 bases from V and 3 from J; bases not matched to a gene: 7. Germline CDR1 SQVTM, CDR2 ANQGSEA. The CDR3 is CSAQTGEDYGYTF. The CDR3 nucleotides are TGCAGCGCTCAGACAGGGGAGGACTATGGCTACACCTTC.

The chain links TRBV27 to TRBJ2-7; no definite D call. CDR3 length: 13 residues. Germline loops: CDR1 MNHEY, CDR2 SMNVEV (reference sequence). Trimming pared 3 bases from V and 5 bases from J, leaving 11 bases between. The CDR3 loop reads CASSLFGADEQYF. CDR3 DNA sequence: TGTGCCAGCAGTTTGTTTGGTGCGGACGAGCAGTACTTC.

This chain uses TRBV10-3 with TRBJ2-1; 8 nucleotides match TRBD2. Germline V lookup: CDR1 ENHRY, CDR2 SYGVKD. J was trimmed by 6 bases and V by 6 bases; bases with no gene match: 10. The CDR3 is made up of 15 amino acids. The CDR3 loop is CAIRVDSGIPNEQFF. CDR3 in DNA: TGTGCCATCAGAGTCGATAGCGGGATCCCCAATGAGCAGTTCTTC.

This clonotype was counted ten times or more. V gene TRBV7-9 combines with J gene TRBJ1-1, with a weak D call TRBD1 (6 bases). V dropped 6 bases and J dropped 5 bases, with 10 bases sitting between them. CDR3 length equals 12 residues. Germline CDR1 and CDR2: SEHNR and FQNEAQ (reference sequence). CDR3 amino acids: CASRFQGTEAFF. For the CDR3, the DNA is TGTGCCAGCAGGTTCCAGGGGACTGAAGCTTTCTTT. The variable domain in full, with the rest retrieved from reference TRBV7-9 and TRBJ1-1, is DTGVSQNPRHKITKRGQNVTFRCDPISEHNRLYWYRQTLGQGPEFLTYFQNEAQLEKSRLLSDRFSAERPKGSFSTLEIQRTEQGDSAMYLCASRFQGTEAFFGQGTRLTVV.

This clonotype was counted a few times. The genes are TRBV10-2 and TRBJ1-1; D perhaps matches TRBD1 (5 bases). The CDR3 is 14 residues long. V dropped 4 bases and J dropped 3 bases, with 12 bases sitting between them. Looked up from germline, CDR1 is WSHSY and CDR2 is SAAADI. In DNA, the CDR3 is TGCGCCAGCAGTGCCCGTGAGGGGTACACTGAAGCTTTCTTT. This gives the protein CASSAREGYTEAFF.

V usage is TRBV6-1 and J usage is TRBJ2-3; unclear D gene. V dropped 6 bases and J dropped 2 bases, with 15 bases sitting between them. This CDR3 is 15 amino acids long. CDR1 is MNHNS, CDR2 SASEGT, per germline. CDR3 residues: CASSSGPSLTDTQYF. The CDR3 DNA sequence: TGTGCCAGCAGCTCCGGGCCTTCCCTCACAGATACGCAGTATTTT.

This chain joins TRBV12-3 or TRBV12-4 and TRBJ1-1; 11 positions match TRBD1. This CDR3 spans 14 amino acids. J gave up 6 bases and V 6 bases, and 6 bases lay outside the gene matches. The CDR3 spells CASRPDRGPAEAFF. As DNA, the CDR3 is TGTGCCAGCAGGCCGGACAGGGGGCCCGCTGAAGCTTTCTTT.

V gene TRBV12-3 or TRBV12-4 combines with J gene TRBJ2-1; 11 bases align to TRBD1. The CDR3 consists of 15 residues. V lost 7 bases to trimming and J lost 4 bases; unmatched junction nucleotides: 6. For the CDR3, the DNA is TGTGCCAGCACCTTGGGGACAGGGGGTTACAATGAGCAGTTCTTC. Amino acid sequence: CASTLGTGGYNEQFF.

The chain combines TRBV20-1 with TRBJ2-7, with 10 bases lining up with TRBD1. The CDR3 length is 15 residues. V lost 5 bases to trimming and J lost 3 bases; unmatched junction nucleotides: 10. The V gene's germline CDR1 is DFQATT and CDR2 SNEGSKA (reference sequence). The CDR3 nucleotides read TGCAGTGCTGGTGTCCCGGGACAGGGGAACTACGAGCAGTACTTC. Amino acids: CSAGVPGQGNYEQYF.

The chain links TRBV3-1 to TRBJ2-1; 8 bases align to TRBD1. Germline V gives CDR1 LGHDT, CDR2 YNNKEL (reference sequence). CDR3 length: 12 amino acids. Trimming took 4 bases from V and 12 from J; bases not matched to a gene: 5. CDR3 in amino acids: CASSPRGRGQFF. In DNA, the CDR3 is TGTGCCAGCAGCCCCAGGGGGCGGGGGCAGTTCTTC.

This clonotype was observed a handful of times. V and J are TRBV25-1 and TRBJ1-1; D is undetermined. Trimming stripped 1 base from V and 1 base from J, with 7 bases between. This CDR3 comprises 14 residues. In germline, CDR1 is MGHDK, CDR2 SYGVNS. The CDR3 sequence is CASSELLPNTEAFF. The CDR3 DNA reads as TGTGCCAGCAGTGAATTACTGCCGAACACTGAAGCTTTCTTT.

The rearrangement uses TRBV5-1 and TRBJ2-7, with TRBD2 matching 9 bases. Per germline, CDR1 SGHRS and CDR2 YFSETQ. The CDR3 runs 17 residues. V lost 0 bases, J lost 0 bases, and 7 bases stayed unmatched. The CDR3 nucleotides are TGCGCCAGCAGCTTGGGACTAGCGGTGATAAGCTCCTACGAGCAGTACTTC. It codes for CASSLGLAVISSYEQYF.

The CDR3 coding sequence is TGTGCCAGCAGCTTGTTTGAGTTCGAGCAGTACTTC. Its protein product is CASSLFEFEQYF. This chain joins TRBV5-6 and TRBJ2-7; D unclear. The CDR3 loop spans 12 amino acids. Looked up from germline, CDR1 is SGHDT and CDR2 is YYEEEE. Trimming stripped 1 base from V and 6 bases from J, with 8 bases between.

CDR3 in amino acids: CSASAVEAFF. CDR3 nucleotide sequence: TGCAGCGCTTCGGCGGTTGAAGCTTTCTTT. V and J are TRBV29-1 and TRBJ1-1; D gene uncertain. Germline V gene lookup returns CDR1 SQVTM and CDR2 ANQGSEA. This CDR3 region has 10 residues. The V gene lost 7 bases and the J gene lost 7 bases, with 10 bases spanning the gap.

V and J are TRBV20-1 and TRBJ2-7; weak D call: TRBD2 (6 bases). V dropped 3 bases and J dropped 4 bases, with 19 bases sitting between them. The CDR3 contains 15 residues. Germline CDR1 reads DFQATT; CDR2 reads SNEGSKA (reference sequence). The CDR3 here is CSASRREGSRYEQYF. The CDR3, as DNA: TGCAGTGCTAGTCGGCGGGAAGGTTCCCGGTACGAGCAGTACTTC.

This clonotype was detected only a few times. The rearrangement uses TRBV12-3 or TRBV12-4 and TRBJ2-4; 7 bases align to TRBD2. CDR3 length equals 12 residues. With V trimmed by 3 bases and J by 9 bases, 2 bases remained unmatched. CDR3 region: CASSLASGIQYF. CDR3 DNA: TGTGCCAGCAGTTTGGCTAGCGGCATTCAGTACTTC.